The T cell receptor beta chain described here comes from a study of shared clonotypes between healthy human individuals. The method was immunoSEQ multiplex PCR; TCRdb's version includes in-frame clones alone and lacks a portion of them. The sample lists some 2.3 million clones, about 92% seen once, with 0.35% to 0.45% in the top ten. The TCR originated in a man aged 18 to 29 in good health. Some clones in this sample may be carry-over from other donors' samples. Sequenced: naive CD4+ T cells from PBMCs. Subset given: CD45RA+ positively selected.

The CDR3 DNA sequence: TGTGCCAGCACGGCGAGCAATCAGCCCCAGCATTTT. Amino acids: CASTASNQPQHF. This rearrangement joins TRBV28 to TRBJ1-5; D is uncertain. The V gene's germline CDR1 is MDHEN and CDR2 SYDVKM. The CDR3 has 12 amino acids. The V end was cut by 7 bases, the J end by 1 base, with 5 bases between.